This T cell receptor beta chain was sequenced during a study of T-cell reconstitution after alpha-beta-depleted transplantation in children. Notes on the study in general: T-cell numbers and diversity one year post-transplant derived largely from freshly generated T cells. Alpha-beta T cells about two months after transplant reportedly derived from several hundred expanded graft clones. There were some patients whose high TCRbeta diversity at day 60 came from surviving recipient T cells and thymic progenitors.

Regarding this clonotype: Its antigen is not identified.

Molecular barcoding with unique molecular identifiers was used for the TCRbeta library. One entry per CDR3 protein results from TCRdb running MiXCR on the PCR reads. The sample comprises hundreds of thousands of distinct CDR3 sequences, around 13% of which are singletons, and over 2% rests with the top ten. V was shortened by 4 bases and J by 4 bases, with 11 bases between the two germline ends. The CDR3 runs to 13 residues. This sequence joins TRBV12-3 or TRBV12-4 and TRBJ2-7; D possibly corresponds to TRBD1 (6 bases). The sequence was obtained from a male patient under 18 who had a stem cell transplant for acute myeloid leukemia, so the T cells may come from the graft donor. Sequencing was performed on PBMCs, mostly from graft donor cells, taken 360 days after TCRalphabeta/CD19-depleted stem cell transplant. For the CDR3, the DNA is TGTGCCAGCAGTTCCACAGGGCAATACGAGCAGTACTTC. The encoded protein is CASSSTGQYEQYF.